This T cell receptor (beta chain) was retrieved from a study of shared T cell receptors in the human thymus. Clones were read by immunoSEQ multiplex PCR, and TCRdb kept only the in-frame ones, dropping some. The data show hundreds of thousands of clones, about four fifths seen once. The data also belong to a second study, concerning human thymus T cells. According to that study: Resections from corrective heart surgery provided thymus tissue. In thymic and blood repertoires alike, V and J usage looked biased.

The sequenced sample consisted of thymocytes. This TCR was sampled from a boy in the first two years of life with a congenital heart defect.

This CDR3 is CASRPDGIWHGYTF. For the CDR3, the DNA is TGTGCCAGCAGACCGGACGGGATCTGGCATGGCTACACCTTC. The rearrangement uses TRBV9 and TRBJ1-2; D not resolved. Germline values: CDR1 SGDLS, CDR2 YYNGEE. V was shortened by 5 bases and J by 6 bases, with 17 bases between the two germline ends. The CDR3 is 14 amino acids.